This T cell receptor beta chain was retrieved from a study of immune characterization of retroperitoneal liposarcoma. TCRdb fed the PCR reads into MiXCR, producing one record per CDR3 protein. The sample lists roughly 10,000 distinct CDR3 sequences, 25% to 30% occurring once. CDR1 is SGHTA and CDR2 is FQGNSA in the germline V gene. The CDR3 contains 13 residues. V lost 5 bases and J 5 bases, leaving 12 bases between the germline ends. This chain connects TRBV7-2 to TRBJ2-5; D gene ambiguous. The TCR sequence derives from a male donor with retroperitoneal liposarcoma. Sample: tumor tissue. The CDR3 loop is CASSLGSVETQYF. The DNA for the CDR3 is TGTGCCAGCAGCCTGGGGTCGGTTGAGACCCAGTACTTC.